Listed below are T cell receptor beta chains from one sample, sequenced in a study of shared clonotypes between healthy human individuals. Libraries were prepared by immunoSEQ multiplex PCR; TCRdb keeps only in-frame clonotypes and omits some of them. The sample records a few million clones, roughly 93% being singletons. Specimen: naive CD4+ T cells from PBMCs. The receptors come from a young man in good health. Some clones in this sample may be carry-over from other donors' samples. Each CDR3 is given with its conserved first and last residue. D genes are given only for firm matches. Part of the rows lack a size; the others show once, few, many or a class for expanded clones.

NA	TRBJ1-2	NA	TRBV29-1	TGCAGCGTCCGCCGGTCCCCCTTGTCTAACTATGGCTACACCTTC	CSVRRSPLSNYGYTF
NA	TRBJ1-4	TRBD1	TRBV5-1	TGCGCCAGCAGCTTGGGGCCCTTTGACAGGGATGAAAAACTGTTTTTT	CASSLGPFDRDEKLFF
NA	TRBJ2-7	NA	TRBV28	TGTGCCAGCAGCCTACAATGGCGGGGATCCTACGAGCAGTACTTC	CASSLQWRGSYEQYF
NA	TRBJ2-3	TRBD2	TRBV30	TGTGCCTGGAAGAAACAGCGGGAGGTAACAGATACGCAGTATTTT	CAWKKQREVTDTQYF
NA	TRBJ2-2	NA	TRBV7-2	TGTGCCAGCAGCCAACCTTCAGGGGGGGCCGGGGAGCTGTTTTTT	CASSQPSGGAGELFF
NA	TRBJ2-5	TRBD1	TRBV6-1	TGTGCCAGCAGTGAGGGGGACAGGGTCAGGGAGACCCAGTACTTC	CASSEGDRVRETQYF
NA	TRBJ2-1	TRBD2	TRBV10-3	TGTGCCATCAGTGGGTTAACTAGCGACTCCTACAATGAGCAGTTCTTC	CAISGLTSDSYNEQFF
once	TRBJ2-4	NA	TRBV6-4	TGTGCCAGCAAGAGCTTGGGGGGGCTTAGGAACATTCAGTACTTC	CASKSLGGLRNIQYF
NA	TRBJ2-5	TRBD1	TRBV2	TGTGCCAGCAGCCTCGACAGGGGGCCACAAGAGACCCAGTACTTC	CASSLDRGPQETQYF
NA	TRBJ2-3	TRBD1	TRBV2	TGTGCCAGCAGTAAGACAGGGGGACGCATAACAGATACGCAGTATTTT	CASSKTGGRITDTQYF
NA	TRBJ2-7	TRBD2	TRBV15	TGTGCCACCAGCAGAATCTCTAGCGGGAGGGCCAGGTTGGGCGAGCAGTACTTC	CATSRISSGRARLGEQYF
NA	TRBJ1-1	NA	TRBV5-6	TGTGCCAGCAGTTTCCGTAAGATTACAAAAACCGAAGCTTTCTTT	CASSFRKITKTEAFF
NA	TRBJ2-1	TRBD2	TRBV7-2	TGTGCCAGCAGCTTAACTAGCGGGAGAAATGAGCAGTTCTTC	CASSLTSGRNEQFF
NA	TRBJ2-5	NA	TRBV20-1	TGCAGTGCTGGCGGAAGGGAGACCCAGTACTTC	CSAGGRETQYF
NA	TRBJ1-1	NA	TRBV6-6	TGTGCCAGCAGTAGGGGACCGCTGAACACTGAAGCTTTCTTT	CASSRGPLNTEAFF
NA	TRBJ1-2	NA	TRBV6-6	TGTGCCAGCAGTGGGAGAGGGGTTGGCTACACCTTC	CASSGRGVGYTF
NA	TRBJ1-3	NA	TRBV5-8	TGTGCCAGCAGCTTGGATTCTGGAAACACCATATATTTT	CASSLDSGNTIYF